Sequencing of this T cell receptor beta chain was carried out in a study of OX40 agonist ivuxolimab in advanced cancers. About the study: Dose-escalation cases comprised hepatocellular carcinoma, melanoma, renal cell or head and neck cancer. Antecedent anti-PD-1, anti-PD-L1 or anti-CTLA-4 therapy was permissible, with 35% to 40% having received some.

Profiled with immunoSEQ multiplex PCR; TCRdb holds only in-frame clones, not every one. The sample shows over 100,000 clones, over 75% of them seen only once. This clone was observed a few times. What it binds is unknown. The J segment lost 3 bases and the V segment lost 4 bases, leaving 2 bases of the junction unmatched. This CDR3 spans 13 amino acids. Germline assignment: CDR1 WSHSY and CDR2 SAAADI. General observations from the study: Some of the nonresponding patients also showed low levels of normalized T-cell clonal expansion.

Systemic immunosuppression or a history of autoimmune disease excluded patients. The receptor was isolated from an adult with an advanced solid tumor such as melanoma, head and neck, liver or kidney cancer. The sample here was CD4+ or CD8+ T cells sorted from blood, taken in a trial of the OX40 agonist ivuxolimab. The chain has TRBV10-2 and TRBJ1-1, with 7 bases fitting TRBD1. The CDR3 loop is CASSVQGDTEAFF. The CDR3 nucleotides are TGCGCCAGCAGTGTTCAGGGGGACACTGAAGCTTTCTTT.